One sample yielded the 30 T cell receptor beta chains listed below, sequenced in a study of beta chain features in type 1 diabetes. Expressed TCRB transcripts were sequenced, since all the RNA that had been isolated was reverse transcribed. Repertoires were generated with immunoSEQ multiplex PCR, while TCRdb's copy carries only in-frame clones and drops some. The sample includes 120,000 to 150,000 clones, around a tenth seen only once; the top ten take almost 0.65%. Specimen: central memory CD4+ T cells from blood. The receptor set was obtained from a middle-aged woman in good health.

The table lists this clone with a few counts. The rearrangement uses TRBV19 and TRBJ2-2; the D gene is possibly TRBD2 (6 bases). Trimming removed 5 bases from V and 8 bases from J, with 15 bases in between. Germline loops: CDR1 LNHDA, CDR2 SQIVND (reference sequence). The CDR3 runs 14 residues. The CDR3 reads CASSYQGGMGELFF. In DNA, the CDR3 is TGTGCCAGTAGTTACCAGGGAGGAATGGGGGAGCTGTTTTTT.

This clone was seen ten or more times. This chain connects TRBV4-3 to TRBJ1-6; no definite D call. CDR1 LGHNA and CDR2 YSLEER come from the germline V gene. V was clipped by 0 bases and J by 6 bases, with 6 bases between them. The CDR3 covers 14 residues. CDR3 nucleotide sequence: TGCGCCAGCAGCCAAGATCCTCTTAATTCACCCCTCCACTTT. The encoded protein is CASSQDPLNSPLHF.

This clone was observed a few times. The J gene is TRBJ1-1, the V gene TRBV5-1, with 9 bases fitting TRBD1. V trimming: 2 bases; J trimming: 7 bases; junction bases outside the gene matches: 6. Germline V gene sequence: CDR1 SGHRS, CDR2 YFSETQ. There are 14 residues in the CDR3. The CDR3 region is CASSLVQGALEAFF. DNA for the CDR3: TGCGCCAGCAGCTTAGTACAGGGGGCCCTTGAAGCTTTCTTT.

This clone was seen more than once but under ten times. The rearrangement uses TRBV5-6 and TRBJ1-2; 7 positions agree with TRBD1. CDR3 length equals 14 residues. The V segment lost 3 bases and the J segment 0 bases; nucleotides outside the gene matches: 2. The germline CDR1 and CDR2 sequences are SGHDT and YYEEEE. In nucleotides, the CDR3 is TGTGCCAGCAGCTGGGACAGCCCTAACTATGGCTACACCTTC. Residues: CASSWDSPNYGYTF.

This clone was counted between two and nine times. The rearrangement links TRBV4-3 to TRBJ2-3, with D perhaps TRBD2 (6 bases). V gave up 6 bases and J gave up 3 bases, with 16 bases separating them. The CDR3 loop spans 15 amino acids. CDR1 and CDR2 from the germline V gene are LGHNA and YSLEER. In DNA form, the CDR3 reads TGCGCCAGCAGTCTAGCGACTGGGGGTACAGATACGCAGTATTTT. Translating it yields CASSLATGGTDTQYF.

This clone has at least ten counts. The same CDR3 is also encoded by other DNA sequences in this sample. The rearrangement uses TRBV4-3 and TRBJ1-2, with no clear D. Germline CDR1 LGHNA, CDR2 YSLEER. Deletions cut 0 bases from V and 8 bases from J, with 10 bases between. This CDR3 contains 13 residues. CDR3 DNA: TGCGCCAGCAGCCAAGATCGAGGGCGCGGCTACACCTTC. It yields the protein CASSQDRGRGYTF.

The V call is TRBV18, the J call TRBJ2-7; the D gene is possibly TRBD1 (6 bases). The CDR3 runs to 14 residues. Trimming cost V 6 bases and J 1 base, with 13 bases left between them. Germline CDR1 and CDR2: KGHSH and LQKENI. CDR3 DNA: TGTGCCAGCTCCAATGGGGGCGGTTCCTACGAGCAGTACTTC. It yields the protein CASSNGGGSYEQYF.

The J gene is TRBJ1-2, the V gene TRBV4-3; TRBD1 aligns across 7 bases. CDR3 size: 13 residues. Germline CDR1 LGHNA, CDR2 YSLEER. Unmatched junction bases numbered 7, after V lost 4 bases and J lost 8 bases. The CDR3 spells CASSLGQARGYTF. The DNA for the CDR3 is TGCGCCAGCAGCCTTGGACAGGCCCGCGGCTACACCTTC.

This clone has only a few counts. The junction and the germline gene differ at one end; a read error may be behind it. V usage is TRBV7-2 and J usage is TRBJ2-1; weak D call: TRBD2 (6 bases). The CDR3 covers 13 residues. The germline V gene has CDR1 SGHTA and CDR2 FQGNSA. DNA for the CDR3: TGTGCCAGCAGCCCGACCTCGACTAGTTTTATGGTCTTC. Its translation is CASSPTSTSFMVF.

The rearrangement links TRBV6-6 to TRBJ2-3, with 12 bases matching TRBD2. The J segment lost 3 bases and the V segment lost 8 bases, leaving 9 bases of the junction unmatched. CDR1 and CDR2 from the germline V gene are MNHNY and SVGAGI (reference sequence). This CDR3 comprises 16 residues. Here the CDR3 reads CASASGGALGTDTQYF. The DNA for the CDR3 is TGTGCCAGCGCTAGCGGGGGGGCCTTGGGGACAGATACGCAGTATTTT.

This rearrangement joins TRBV7-9 to TRBJ2-3; 7 bases align to TRBD2. J lost 4 bases, V lost 5 bases, and 6 bases had no gene match. The CDR3 covers 14 residues. Germline V gene sequence: CDR1 SEHNR, CDR2 FQNEAQ (reference sequence). CDR3 sequence (DNA): TGTGCCAGCAGCGCCTGGGGGGGAGCAGATACGCAGTATTTT. Translated, it gives CASSAWGGADTQYF.

The chain has TRBV20-1 and TRBJ2-7; no clear D. CDR1 and CDR2 from the germline V gene are DFQATT and SNEGSKA (reference sequence). The CDR3 is 11 residues long. V lost 3 bases and J lost 4, with 7 bases in between. The CDR3 loop is CSASPGYEQYF. For the CDR3, the DNA is TGCAGTGCTAGTCCAGGTTACGAGCAGTACTTC.

The chain is built from TRBV11-2 and TRBJ1-6, with D hard to call. The length of the CDR3 is 19 residues. With 3 bases removed from V and 0 bases from J, the gap between germline ends came to 18 bases. Germline V CDR1 and CDR2: SGHAT, FQNNGV. Here the CDR3 reads CASSFSQGSWSSYNSPLHF. The CDR3 DNA sequence: TGTGCCAGCAGCTTCTCCCAAGGAAGCTGGAGCTCCTATAATTCACCCCTCCACTTT. The whole variable domain, remainder taken from reference TRBV11-2 and TRBJ1-6, is EAGVAQSPRYKIIEKRQSVAFWCNPISGHATLYWYQQILGQGPKLLIQFQNNGVVDDSQLPKDRFSAERLKGVDSTLKIQPAKLEDSAVYLCASSFSQGSWSSYNSPLHFGNGTRLTVT.

This rearrangement joins TRBV9 to TRBJ1-4; the D is unclear. This CDR3 has 17 amino acids. Germline V gene lookup returns CDR1 SGDLS and CDR2 YYNGEE. Trimming stripped 4 bases from V and 3 bases from J, with 19 bases between. For the CDR3, the DNA is TGTGCCAGCAGCCCCCGTGGGCAGCTTGCTGCTAATGAAAAACTGTTTTTT. It yields the protein CASSPRGQLAANEKLFF.

The chain has TRBV6-1 and TRBJ2-1; 12 nucleotides align to TRBD2. V lost 7 bases to trimming and J lost 6 bases; unmatched junction nucleotides: 4. The length of the CDR3 is 14 residues. In germline, CDR1 is MNHNS, CDR2 SASEGT. Here the CDR3 reads CASTLAGGFNEQFF. CDR3 DNA sequence: TGTGCCAGCACACTAGCGGGGGGTTTCAATGAGCAGTTCTTC.

Ten or more counts support this clone. The gene calls are TRBV12-2 and TRBJ2-5; no DNA check was done on the table's D call, TRBD1. TRBV12-2 is labeled a pseudogene. The CDR3 length is 14 residues. The CDR3 nucleotides are TGTGCAAGTCTCCCCGGGACAGGGGTAGAGACCCAGTACTTC. Its translation: CASLPGTGVETQYF.

This clone appeared a few times. This chain links TRBV7-2 with TRBJ2-3, with TRBD2 as a possible D gene (5 bases). Germline CDR1 is SGHTA and CDR2 is FQGNSA. The length of the CDR3 is 13 residues. With 4 bases removed from V and 5 bases from J, the gap between germline ends came to 10 bases. CDR3 amino acids: CASSSPGIDTQYF. The CDR3 nucleotides are TGTGCCAGCAGCTCCCCCGGGATAGATACGCAGTATTTT.

This clone has a handful of counts. The chain links TRBV27 to TRBJ1-5, with D perhaps matching TRBD1 (5 bases). The V gene's germline CDR1 is MNHEY and CDR2 SMNVEV (reference sequence). CDR3 size: 16 residues. Trimming stripped 3 bases from V and 0 bases from J, with 12 bases between. For the CDR3, the DNA is TGTGCCAGCAGTTTGGGGGGGGAGTATAGCAATCAGCCCCAGCATTTT. Translation gives CASSLGGEYSNQPQHF.

V gene TRBV2 combines with J gene TRBJ2-7; tentatively, D is TRBD1 (5 bases). This CDR3 contains 14 residues. Trimming took 4 bases from V and 5 from J, leaving 15 bases between them. Germline V gene sequence: CDR1 SNHLY, CDR2 FYNNEI. CDR3 sequence reads: CASSVGSGWDEQYF. As DNA, the CDR3 is TGTGCCAGCAGTGTGGGCTCAGGGTGGGACGAGCAGTACTTC. The whole variable domain, filled in from reference TRBV2 and TRBJ2-7, reads EPEVTQTPSHQVTQMGQEVILRCVPISNHLYFYWYRQILGQKVEFLVSFYNNEISEKSEIFDDQFSVERPDGSNFTLKIRSTKLEDSAMYFCASSVGSGWDEQYFGPGTRLTVT.

The rearrangement joins TRBV10-3 to TRBJ2-1; 8 bases agree with TRBD2. Germline V lookup: CDR1 ENHRY, CDR2 SYGVKD. The V gene end was trimmed by 2 bases and the J gene end by 2 bases; junction bases not matched to a gene: 2. CDR3 length: 15 amino acids. CDR3 DNA sequence: TGTGCCATCAGTGAGACGGGGGGGGCCTACAATGAGCAGTTCTTC. It encodes CAISETGGAYNEQFF.

About this clone itself: In the same sample, other DNA sequences code for this CDR3. V is TRBV18 and J is TRBJ1-1; 8 positions agree with TRBD1. V was clipped by 6 bases and J by 5 bases; unmatched bases: 8. From germline, CDR1 is KGHSH and CDR2 LQKENI. This CDR3 is built from 14 residues. In nucleotides, the CDR3 is TGTGCCAGCTCGCTTGACAGGGGCAATACTGAAGCTTTCTTT. It yields the protein CASSLDRGNTEAFF.

This clone was counted only a few times. The V and J genes are TRBV13 and TRBJ2-7; 13 bases align to TRBD2. This CDR3 spans 16 amino acids. In germline, CDR1 is PRHDT, CDR2 FYEKMQ (reference sequence). V was pared by 4 bases and J by 5 bases, with 8 bases of the junction left unmatched. The CDR3 DNA reads TGTGCCAGCAGCTCCCTTCGACTAGCGGGGGGCGACGAGCAGTACTTC. The encoded protein is CASSSLRLAGGDEQYF.

This clone was detected only a few times. The chain recombines TRBV20-1 with TRBJ1-2, with D hard to call. Germline CDR1 reads DFQATT; CDR2 reads SNEGSKA (reference sequence). The CDR3 runs to 10 residues. Trimming removed 5 bases from V and 6 bases from J, with 7 bases in between. CDR3 protein: CSAPFDGYTF. CDR3 sequence (DNA): TGCAGTGCTCCCTTCGATGGCTACACCTTC.

This clone was observed many times. This chain links TRBV5-1 with TRBJ2-5; D is ambiguous. The V and J ends lost 4 bases and 2 bases respectively, with 12 bases between them. This CDR3 region has 14 residues. Germline CDR1 SGHRS, CDR2 YFSETQ. CDR3 in DNA: TGCGCCAGCAGCCCCCGTCAACAACAAGAGACCCAGTACTTC. Translated: CASSPRQQQETQYF.

This clone was seen more than once but under ten times. The chain uses TRBV5-1 and TRBJ2-5, with 7 nucleotides matching TRBD1. Germline V CDR1 and CDR2: SGHRS, YFSETQ. This CDR3 contains 14 residues. Trimming took 4 bases from V and 5 from J; bases not matched to a gene: 8. This CDR3 reads CASSRDGQDETQYF. The CDR3 region has the DNA TGCGCCAGCAGCAGAGATGGACAGGACGAGACCCAGTACTTC.

This clone was seen a few times. The rearrangement joins TRBV29-1 to TRBJ2-3, with 11 bases identical to TRBD2. This CDR3 spans 16 amino acids. Germline V gene sequence: CDR1 SQVTM, CDR2 ANQGSEA. The trim removed 6 bases at V and 5 bases at J, leaving 13 bases unmatched. CDR3 amino acids: CSVAPNSGGAGDTQYF. Here the CDR3 DNA reads TGCAGCGTGGCTCCAAATAGCGGGGGGGCCGGAGATACGCAGTATTTT.

The sample holds one count of this clone. J is TRBJ1-5 and V is TRBV5-8; maybe TRBD1 (5 bases). This CDR3 has 15 amino acids. V lost 2 bases, J lost 6 bases, and 15 bases lay in between. Germline loops: CDR1 SGHTS, CDR2 YDEGEE. The CDR3 bases are TGTGCCAGCAGCTTCAGCTACAGGCTCGGTCAGCCCCAGCATTTT. As protein: CASSFSYRLGQPQHF.

This clone turned up a few times. The chain joins TRBV9 to TRBJ1-4; D is possibly TRBD1 (6 bases). The germline CDR1 and CDR2 sequences are SGDLS and YYNGEE. Between the trimmed V and J ends, which lost 4 bases and 1 base, there was a span of 8 bases. The CDR3 extends over 14 amino acids. CDR3 protein: CASSLTGTNEKLFF. In DNA, the CDR3 is TGTGCCAGCAGCCTGACAGGAACTAATGAAAAACTGTTTTTT.

This clone was seen only a few times. The V call is TRBV25-1, the J call TRBJ2-7; 8 nucleotides line up with TRBD2. The length of the CDR3 is 14 residues. The V segment lost 6 bases and the J segment 5 bases; nucleotides outside the gene matches: 9. From germline, CDR1 is MGHDK and CDR2 SYGVNS. The CDR3 region is CASSPHGGADEQYF. The CDR3 nucleotides are TGTGCCAGCAGCCCCCACGGGGGGGCCGACGAGCAGTACTTC.

The chain links TRBV5-1 to TRBJ1-2, with 7 bases identical to TRBD1. Unmatched junction bases numbered 8, after V lost 4 bases and J lost 8 bases. This CDR3 is built from 13 residues. CDR1 SGHRS and CDR2 YFSETQ come from the germline V gene. The CDR3 spells CASSPDRVNGYTF. For the CDR3, the DNA is TGCGCCAGCAGCCCCGACAGGGTGAACGGCTACACCTTC.